Each of the 12 T cell receptor gamma chains below was sequenced from the same sample in a study of Vδ1+ human thymocytes. Overall study results and limits: In the thymus, TRG and TRD repertoires looked highly polyclonal with Gaussian CDR3 lengths.

Extracted RNA was reverse transcribed into cDNA. Multiplex PCR used pooled V-gene forward primers and a constant-region reverse primer to amplify CDR3s. TCRdb repeated clone calling on the multiplex PCR reads with CATT. The table records 9,000 or so gamma-chain clones, less than 70% of them present only once. These TCRs' antigens remain unknown. Input material: Vdelta1+ gamma-delta thymocytes from the thymus. Regarding subset: FACS-sorted CD3+ TCRalphabeta- TCRVdelta1+ TCRVdelta2- thymocytes. The receptors were sampled from a girl less than two years old who had congenital heart surgery.

About this clone: Additional DNA sequences in this sample encode the identical CDR3. This chain uses TRGV3 with TRGJ1 or TRGJ2. Here the J gene was assigned by germline matching of the DNA, as TCRdb has none. From germline, CDR1 is VTNTFY and CDR2 YDVSTARD (reference sequence). J lost 1 base, V lost 0 bases, and 6 bases had no gene match. CDR3 length: 15 amino acids. CDR3 DNA sequence: TGTGCCACCTGGGACAGGCCCGGCAATTATTATAAGAAACTCTTT. This codes for CATWDRPGNYYKKLF.

The rearrangement links TRGV5 to TRGJ1 or TRGJ2. Since TCRdb gives no J gene, matching the DNA to germline was used here to assign it. Germline lookup yields CDR1 VINAFY and CDR2 YDVSNSKD. This CDR3 spans 12 amino acids. Losses at the gene ends were 3 bases for V and 8 bases for J; bases not matched to a gene: 7. CDR3 DNA: TGTGCCACCTGGGACTGTCAGGATAAGAAACTCTTT. This codes for CATWDCQDKKLF.

The chain couples TRGV3 to TRGJ1 or TRGJ2. TCRdb does not report a J gene; here it was assigned by matching the DNA to germline references. V was pared by 0 bases and J by 9 bases, with 14 bases of the junction left unmatched. The CDR3 is 15 amino acids. CDR1 VTNTFY and CDR2 YDVSTARD come from the germline V gene (reference sequence). In DNA form, the CDR3 reads TGTGCCACCTGGGACAGGCCAAAACCTGCCCTTAAGAAACTCTTT. Encoded protein: CATWDRPKPALKKLF.

This chain connects TRGV3 to TRGJ1 or TRGJ2. The J gene, left out of TCRdb, was set here by checking the DNA against germline. J was trimmed by 5 bases and V by 3 bases; bases with no gene match: 7. From germline, CDR1 is VTNTFY and CDR2 YDVSTARD (reference sequence). The CDR3 extends over 13 amino acids. The CDR3 region is CATWDSINYKKLF. The DNA for the CDR3 is TGTGCCACCTGGGACTCAATTAATTATAAGAAACTCTTT.

V and J are TRGV2 and TRGJ1 or TRGJ2. The J gene is absent in TCRdb and was assigned here via DNA matching to germline. CDR3 length: 13 residues. Per the germline V gene, CDR1 is EGSNGY and CDR2 is YDSYNSKV. V was pared by 5 bases and J by 0 bases, with 4 bases of the junction left unmatched. In DNA, the CDR3 is TGTGCCACCTGGGCCACGAATTATTATAAGAAACTCTTT. Its protein is CATWATNYYKKLF.

This clone was found once. The rearrangement links TRGV3 to TRGJP2. The J gene, missing from TCRdb, was assigned here through DNA to germline matching. The CDR3 totals 15 residues. With 3 bases clipped from V and 5 bases from J, the junction kept 9 bases outside the gene matches. CDR1 is VTNTFY, CDR2 YDVSTARD, per germline (reference sequence). DNA for the CDR3: TGTGCCACCTGGGACTGGGGGGGAAGTGATTGGATCAAGACGTTT. Protein product: CATWDWGGSDWIKTF.

The V and J genes are TRGV2 and TRGJ1 or TRGJ2. As TCRdb names no J gene, one was assigned here on the basis of a DNA match to germline. Germline CDR1 EGSNGY, CDR2 YDSYNSKV. There are 12 residues in the CDR3. V was pared by 0 bases and J by 10 bases, with 6 bases of the junction left unmatched. CDR3 amino acids: CATWDGVRKKLF. CDR3 DNA sequence: TGTGCCACCTGGGACGGGGTTCGCAAGAAACTCTTT.

J is TRGJ1 or TRGJ2 and V is TRGV2. TCRdb supplies no J gene; here it was assigned by aligning the nucleotide sequence to germline. The length of the CDR3 is 12 residues. V shed 6 bases, J shed 5 bases, and the junction held 7 bases outside the gene matches. Germline CDR1 EGSNGY, CDR2 YDSYNSKV. CDR3 sequence (DNA): TGTGCCACCTGGCCTGGGGATTATAAGAAACTCTTT. Residues: CATWPGDYKKLF.

The gene calls are TRGV3 and TRGJ1 or TRGJ2. As TCRdb names no J gene, one was assigned here on the basis of a DNA match to germline. Germline CDR1 and CDR2: VTNTFY and YDVSTARD (reference sequence). The CDR3 covers 10 residues. Trimming took 6 bases from V and 12 from J; bases not matched to a gene: 8. The DNA for the CDR3 is TGTGCCACCTGGACAGGCGGGAAACTCTTT. It specifies CATWTGGKLF.

The table lists this clone with a count of one. An end of the junction differs from the germline gene, which may be a read error. Other DNA sequences in this specimen translate into the identical CDR3. This sequence joins TRGV3 and TRGJ1 or TRGJ2. No J gene was available from TCRdb, and it was assigned here by a germline match of the DNA. The CDR3 runs 13 residues. Germline loops: CDR1 VTNTFY, CDR2 YDVSTARD (reference sequence). CDR3 residues: CATWDRPRYKKLF. The CDR3 nucleotides are TGTGCCACATGGGACAGGCCTCGGTATAAGAAACTCTTT.

V and J are TRGV4 and TRGJ1 or TRGJ2. TCRdb does not report a J gene; here it was assigned by matching the DNA to germline references. J gave up 3 bases and V 5 bases, and 7 bases lay outside the gene matches. The CDR3 is 13 residues long. Germline lookup yields CDR1 EGSTGY and CDR2 YDSYTSSV. The CDR3 region has the DNA TGTGCCACCTGGGGGCCCTTTTATTATAAGAAACTCTTT. This encodes CATWGPFYYKKLF.

This clone has just a few counts. The chain combines TRGV2 with TRGJ1 or TRGJ2. The V gene end was trimmed by 3 bases and the J gene end by 10 bases; junction bases not matched to a gene: 3. The CDR3 contains 10 residues. Germline lookup yields CDR1 EGSNGY and CDR2 YDSYNSKV. The CDR3 here is CATWDSKKLF. The CDR3, as DNA: TGTGCCACCTGGGACTCCAAGAAACTCTTT.